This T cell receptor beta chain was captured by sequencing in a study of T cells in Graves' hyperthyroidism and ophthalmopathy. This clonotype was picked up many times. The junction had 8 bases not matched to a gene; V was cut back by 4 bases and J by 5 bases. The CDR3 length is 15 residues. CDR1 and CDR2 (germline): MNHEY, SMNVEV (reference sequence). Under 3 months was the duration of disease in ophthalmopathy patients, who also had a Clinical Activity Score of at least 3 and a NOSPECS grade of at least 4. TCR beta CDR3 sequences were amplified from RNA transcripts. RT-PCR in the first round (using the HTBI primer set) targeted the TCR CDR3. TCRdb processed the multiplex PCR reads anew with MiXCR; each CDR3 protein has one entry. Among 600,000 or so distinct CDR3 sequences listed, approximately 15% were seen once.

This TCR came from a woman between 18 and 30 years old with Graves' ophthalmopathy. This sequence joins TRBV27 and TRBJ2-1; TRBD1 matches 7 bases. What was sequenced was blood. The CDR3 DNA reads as TGTGCCAGCAGTTCCCTGAGGGGGCGGGACAATGAGCAGTTCTTC. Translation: CASSSLRGRDNEQFF.